This TCR beta chain emerged from a study of T cells after yellow fever vaccination. Germline V gives CDR1 SGHTA, CDR2 FQGNSA. This CDR3 is 14 amino acids long. Unmatched junction bases numbered 4, after V lost 4 bases and J lost 4 bases. One entry per CDR3 protein, called by TCRdb with MiXCR from the 5' RACE reads. The sample carries 200,000 to 300,000 distinct CDR3 sequences, around 6.7% recorded once. This clonotype was counted at least ten times. Antigen specificity is unknown. Study results and caveats: The CD4 and CD8 compartments had a small share of their clonotypes in common.

V gene TRBV7-2 combines with J gene TRBJ2-7; 10 nucleotides agree with TRBD1. Specimen: CD4+ T cells sorted from PBMCs, collected on the day of the yellow fever booster vaccination. This TCR was sampled from a young man who received the YFV17D yellow fever vaccine. The CDR3: CASSWDRGRYEQYF. In DNA form, the CDR3 reads TGTGCCAGCAGCTGGGACAGGGGTCGGTACGAGCAGTACTTC.